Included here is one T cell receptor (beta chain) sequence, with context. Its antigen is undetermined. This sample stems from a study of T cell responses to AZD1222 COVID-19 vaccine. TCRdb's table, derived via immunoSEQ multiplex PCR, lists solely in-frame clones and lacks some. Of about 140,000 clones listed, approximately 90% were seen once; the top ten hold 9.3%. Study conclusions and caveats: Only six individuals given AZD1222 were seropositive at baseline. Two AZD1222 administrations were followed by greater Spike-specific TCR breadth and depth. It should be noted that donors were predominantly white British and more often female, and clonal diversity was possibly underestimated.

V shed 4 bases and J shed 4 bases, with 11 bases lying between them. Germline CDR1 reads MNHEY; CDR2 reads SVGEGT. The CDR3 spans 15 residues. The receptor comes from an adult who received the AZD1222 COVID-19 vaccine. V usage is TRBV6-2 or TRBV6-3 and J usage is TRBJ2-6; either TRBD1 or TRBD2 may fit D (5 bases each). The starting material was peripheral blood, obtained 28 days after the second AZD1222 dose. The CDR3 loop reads CASSSQGVGANVLTF. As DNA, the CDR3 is TGTGCCAGCAGTTCCCAGGGAGTAGGGGCCAACGTCCTGACTTTC.